The 3 T cell receptor beta chains reported below all come from one sample, sequenced in a study of T cell responses to AZD1222 COVID-19 vaccine. Assay: immunoSEQ multiplex PCR; the TCRdb copy retains only in-frame clones and omits some. The sample has more than 85,000 clones; around 81% are singletons. The specimen comprised peripheral blood, sampled on day 0 of AZD1222 vaccination. These receptors were taken from an adult in good health.

This chain links TRBV19 with TRBJ2-1; 8 bases line up with TRBD2. CDR3 length: 14 residues. Germline CDR1 LNHDA, CDR2 SQIVND (reference sequence). Unmatched junction bases numbered 4, after V lost 0 bases and J lost 9 bases. CDR3 sequence (DNA): TGTGCCAGTAGTATAGAACGGGGGGGACGTGAGCAGTTCTTC. This sequence encodes CASSIERGGREQFF.

The chain joins TRBV6-2 or TRBV6-3 to TRBJ2-7; 7 positions match TRBD1. V lost 4 bases to trimming and J lost 3 bases; unmatched junction nucleotides: 9. The CDR3 is 15 amino acids. Looked up from germline, CDR1 is MNHEY and CDR2 is SVGEGT. The CDR3 reads CASSSRAGGYYEQYF. CDR3 coding DNA: TGTGCCAGCAGTTCCCGCGCAGGGGGTTACTACGAGCAGTACTTC.

This clone has a handful of counts. The V call is TRBV5-1, the J call TRBJ1-5; D is unresolved. Germline CDR1 is SGHRS and CDR2 is YFSETQ. Trimming took 1 base from V and 0 from J, leaving 8 bases between them. This CDR3 contains 15 residues. This CDR3 reads CASSLSGHSNQPQHF. The CDR3 DNA sequence: TGCGCCAGCAGCTTGTCGGGTCATAGCAATCAGCCCCAGCATTTT.